The entry below describes one TCR beta chain. Its antigen is currently not known. Per-base quality was not reported, and no clone a single base away is much larger than it. This specimen belongs to a study of blood T cells in healthy people across ages (dated by TCRdb to the mid-2010s). As for the study more broadly: In model experiments, template switching captured about one uniquely barcoded TCR beta cDNA molecule for every two T cells. Donors of different ages were randomly distributed across sequencing lanes to avoid experimental bias. Using deep sequencing normalized with unique cDNA molecular identifiers, the study measured how TCR beta repertoire diversity changes with age. Using the same blood draw, the study looked at two additional independent replicas of 1 million unique cDNA reads for two donors, one aged 18 to 30 and the other aged 80 or older. The donors were split into four age groups: young (average around 17 years), middle-aged (nearly 40), aged (about 56) and long-lived (roughly 80). Study-level results and caveats: The CMV infection status of donors was not known, potentially confounding age-related changes in expanded clonotypes. A strong correlation was found between observed TCR beta diversity and the percentage of naive T cells measured by flow cytometry. As age increased, observed TCR beta diversity per million T cells dropped in a roughly linear way, and a significant reduction was already evident by age roughly 36. Estimates of total diversity based on one million sequenced T cells were regarded as lower bounds and as underestimates. Compared with the aged group, more naive CD4+ T cells, fewer expanded clones and increased TCR diversity were shown by the long-lived group, suggesting age selection. Because profiling used bulk unsorted PBMCs, naive and antigen-experienced compartments could not be compared conclusively.

Systemically healthy Caucasian individuals from Russia, approximately 39 in total and aged roughly 6 to 95 years, were included as donors. Roughly 10 milliliters of peripheral blood were drawn from each donor into EDTA-treated Vacutainer tubes. Ficoll-Paque density-gradient centrifugation was used to isolate PBMCs, with at least 7 million per sample. Total RNA, at least 6 micrograms per sample, was extracted from PBMCs with Trizol reagent. The percentages of naive CD45RAhigh/CD27high T cells were determined by flow cytometry on a PBMC aliquot from every donor. As encoded in the germline V gene, CDR1 is SQVTM while CDR2 is ANQGSEA. Reading from cysteine to phenylalanine, the CDR3 counts 18 amino acids. Only CDR3 DNA is held: 54 bases, read in frame from base 1. V is cut by 8 bases and J by 0 bases, and the space between the germline ends is 26 bases. The library was built by means of 5' RACE. Data came from an Illumina HiSeq 2500. A second PCR of about 7 to 12 cycles was run with a J-beta primer mix and a sample-barcoded 5' primer. Each TCR beta cDNA molecule received a unique molecular identifier from a template-switch 5' adaptor carrying 12 random nucleotides. At least 2.5 million CDR3-containing paired-end reads were obtained from each sample. The Mint cDNA synthesis kit, primed by a TRBC-specific oligonucleotide, was used to synthesize first-strand cDNA from all RNA. Following uracil-DNA glycosylase treatment, all cDNA underwent a first 18-cycle PCR with the universal primers M1SS and BC2_uni_R. The published analysis was carried out like this. For normalization, 1 million high-quality reads were randomly selected from each sample, with every read carrying a distinct molecular identifier. Reads sharing molecular identifiers were discarded rather than binned into consensus sequences. MiTCR, run with a Q25 quality threshold and the strictest error-elimination algorithm, handled CDR3 identification, clonotype clustering and error correction. A nonparametric unseen species model with Euler transformation was used to estimate lower-bound total TCR beta diversity. TCRdb redid the processing of the public reads, applying fastp at Q25 and MiXCR, and retained in-frame beta chains. Each CDR3 protein appears once, grouped with its most common genes and DNA. None of the V and J calls come from the authors' own analysis; TCRdb made them. The sample table records some 1.1 million distinct CDR3 sequences; under 40% of these occur just once. The top ten hold over 10% of the sample.

In this chain, TRBV29-1 is recombined with TRBJ1-5; the D region possibly corresponds to TRBD1 (6 bases align). This receptor was obtained from a man younger than 35 in good health. Material: blood. The nucleotide sequence reads as follows: TGCAGCCCTTGGCGGGGGCTCCATTGGAATTATAGCAATCAGCCCCAGCATTTT. Its protein is CSPWRGLHWNYSNQPQHF.